These T cell receptor beta chains were read from a single sample in a study of shared T cell receptors in the human thymus. The repertoire was sequenced with immunoSEQ multiplex PCR; TCRdb's copy has only in-frame clones and lacks some. Of more than 550,000 clones in the sample, 75% to 90% were seen once. The same sample was also studied in work on human thymus T cells.

The sequencing sample was made of thymocytes. These TCRs come from a girl less than two years old with a congenital heart defect. The CDR3 runs from the conserved cysteine through the conserved F or W. Each record gives: V gene, D gene, J gene, clone size, CDR3 DNA, CDR3 protein. The D gene is left open where the match is weak. Expanded clones get a size class; other rows say once, few or many, or leave the size out.

V gene: TRBV15
D gene: .
J gene: TRBJ1-1
clone size: .
CDR3 DNA: TGTGCCACCAGCAGAGATCGCCACAGAATGAACACTGAAGCTTTCTTT
CDR3 protein: CATSRDRHRMNTEAFF

V gene: TRBV29-1
D gene: .
J gene: TRBJ2-2
clone size: .
CDR3 DNA: TGCAGCGTACTAGATTCCACGGGGGACCCGAACACCGGGGAGCTGTTTTTT
CDR3 protein: CSVLDSTGDPNTGELFF

V gene: TRBV5-3
D gene: TRBD1
J gene: TRBJ1-2
clone size: .
CDR3 DNA: TGTGCCAGAAGATCCGGACAGGGGGTGCACACCTTC
CDR3 protein: CARRSGQGVHTF

V gene: TRBV2
D gene: .
J gene: TRBJ1-4
clone size: few
CDR3 DNA: TGTGCCAGCAGGGTGGCAGCAACTAATGAAAAACTGTTTTTT
CDR3 protein: CASRVAATNEKLFF

V gene: TRBV7-3
D gene: .
J gene: TRBJ2-1
clone size: .
CDR3 DNA: TGTGCCAGCAGCTTAGGCGGGGGCCCCTACAATGAGCAGTTCTTC
CDR3 protein: CASSLGGGPYNEQFF

V gene: TRBV19
D gene: .
J gene: TRBJ1-3
clone size: .
CDR3 DNA: TGTGCCAGTAGTGGGCAATCTGGAAACACCATATATTTT
CDR3 protein: CASSGQSGNTIYF

V gene: TRBV9
D gene: .
J gene: TRBJ2-7
clone size: .
CDR3 DNA: TGTGCCAGCAGCCCTCTACAGAGAGACCCGCTCTACGAGCAGTACTTC
CDR3 protein: CASSPLQRDPLYEQYF

V gene: TRBV4-1
D gene: TRBD1
J gene: TRBJ1-1
clone size: .
CDR3 DNA: TGCGCCAGCAGCACCTGGGACAGGGCCCCTCCGAACACTGAAGCTTTCTTT
CDR3 protein: CASSTWDRAPPNTEAFF

V gene: TRBV5-1
D gene: .
J gene: TRBJ1-1
clone size: .
CDR3 DNA: TGCGCCAGCAGCTCCCGGCCGGGGGGAATGAACACTGAAGCTTTCTTT
CDR3 protein: CASSSRPGGMNTEAFF

V gene: TRBV28
D gene: TRBD1
J gene: TRBJ1-2
clone size: .
CDR3 DNA: TGTGCCAGCAGTTTAGACAGGGAGAATGGCTACACCTTC
CDR3 protein: CASSLDRENGYTF

V gene: TRBV5-1
D gene: TRBD1
J gene: TRBJ1-3
clone size: .
CDR3 DNA: TGCGCCAGCAGCTTGGGTCGCAATTTGGGACAGGGAAGAAACACCATATATTTT
CDR3 protein: CASSLGRNLGQGRNTIYF

V gene: TRBV6-1
D gene: TRBD1
J gene: TRBJ1-2
clone size: .
CDR3 DNA: TGTGCCAGCAGTACCCGCGAGGGACAGCAATATGGCTACACCTTC
CDR3 protein: CASSTREGQQYGYTF

V gene: TRBV6-5
D gene: .
J gene: TRBJ2-6
clone size: .
CDR3 DNA: TGTGCCAGCAAATCGCAGGGATCCAACGTCCTGACTTTC
CDR3 protein: CASKSQGSNVLTF

V gene: TRBV5-4
D gene: TRBD1
J gene: TRBJ1-3
clone size: .
CDR3 DNA: TGTGCCAGCAGCTTACTACCCGGACAGGGTACGGCTAAGAACACCATATATTTT
CDR3 protein: CASSLLPGQGTAKNTIYF